Listed below are T cell receptor beta chains from one sample, sequenced in a study of cytomegalovirus exposure and HLA in healthy donors. TCRdb's copy holds only in-frame clones and misses some; the assay was immunoSEQ multiplex PCR. The sample lists 100,000 to 150,000 clones, over 65% occurring once. The sample was PBMCs. The receptors were sampled from a man aged 40-50 years in good health and CMV-seropositive. Each CDR3 is given without its conserved first and last residue. Fields, in order: V gene, CDR3 length, D gene, J gene, CDR3 protein. The D gene is left open where the match is weak.

v_call: TRBV11-2; cdr3_length: 14; d_call: TRBD2; j_call: TRBJ2-5; cdr3_aa: ASSFGSAGGRETQY
v_call: TRBV6-5; cdr3_length: 12; d_call: .; j_call: TRBJ2-7; cdr3_aa: ASSRQGRVYEQY
v_call: TRBV2; cdr3_length: 10; d_call: .; j_call: TRBJ2-7; cdr3_aa: ASSDGGVEQY
v_call: TRBV6-6; cdr3_length: 11; d_call: TRBD2; j_call: TRBJ2-2; cdr3_aa: ASSSGATGELF
v_call: TRBV2; cdr3_length: 11; d_call: TRBD2; j_call: TRBJ2-5; cdr3_aa: ASRGGRAETQY
v_call: TRBV29-1; cdr3_length: 11; d_call: .; j_call: TRBJ1-4; cdr3_aa: SVTGQGLEKLF
v_call: TRBV29-1; cdr3_length: 14; d_call: .; j_call: TRBJ2-1; cdr3_aa: SVAGSAGKSYNEQF
v_call: TRBV11-2; cdr3_length: 13; d_call: .; j_call: TRBJ2-1; cdr3_aa: ASSLDRGSYNEQF
v_call: TRBV30; cdr3_length: 15; d_call: TRBD1; j_call: TRBJ1-4; cdr3_aa: AWDRDRVLGTNEKLF
v_call: TRBV9; cdr3_length: 13; d_call: TRBD1; j_call: TRBJ1-2; cdr3_aa: ASSVENYRGHGYT
v_call: TRBV19; cdr3_length: 15; d_call: TRBD1; j_call: TRBJ2-2; cdr3_aa: ASSRYRDRGYTGELF
v_call: TRBV6-5; cdr3_length: 12; d_call: TRBD1; j_call: TRBJ1-1; cdr3_aa: ASSPDRAGTEAF
v_call: TRBV10-2; cdr3_length: 11; d_call: .; j_call: TRBJ1-2; cdr3_aa: ASSAGQNYGYT
v_call: TRBV14; cdr3_length: 14; d_call: TRBD2; j_call: TRBJ2-7; cdr3_aa: ASSSPEAGDQSEQY
v_call: TRBV6-1; cdr3_length: 12; d_call: .; j_call: TRBJ2-7; cdr3_aa: ASRALQTPYEQY
v_call: TRBV14; cdr3_length: 13; d_call: TRBD1; j_call: TRBJ2-5; cdr3_aa: ASTRTGGFGETQY
v_call: TRBV4-3; cdr3_length: 12; d_call: TRBD2; j_call: TRBJ2-7; cdr3_aa: ASSPRRGGDEQY
v_call: TRBV7-2; cdr3_length: 13; d_call: TRBD2; j_call: TRBJ2-7; cdr3_aa: ASSLRTSGAYEQY
v_call: TRBV30; cdr3_length: 10; d_call: .; j_call: TRBJ1-4; cdr3_aa: AWSSTNEKLF
v_call: TRBV7-2; cdr3_length: 12; d_call: TRBD2; j_call: TRBJ2-7; cdr3_aa: ASSPLAGSDEQY
v_call: TRBV10-1; cdr3_length: 15; d_call: TRBD1; j_call: TRBJ2-7; cdr3_aa: ASSESIRAGGADEQY
v_call: TRBV4-1; cdr3_length: 11; d_call: TRBD1; j_call: TRBJ1-2; cdr3_aa: ASSDRVEAGYT
v_call: TRBV29-1; cdr3_length: 11; d_call: .; j_call: TRBJ1-1; cdr3_aa: SGGQGVDTEAF
v_call: TRBV5-6; cdr3_length: 9; d_call: .; j_call: TRBJ2-7; cdr3_aa: ASSLGGEQY
v_call: TRBV5-1; cdr3_length: 13; d_call: TRBD2; j_call: TRBJ2-1; cdr3_aa: ASSLGLAVYNEQF
v_call: TRBV11-2; cdr3_length: 11; d_call: .; j_call: TRBJ1-2; cdr3_aa: ASSEGGVWGYT
v_call: TRBV25-1; cdr3_length: 12; d_call: .; j_call: TRBJ1-2; cdr3_aa: ASSERRVHYGYT
v_call: TRBV6-6; cdr3_length: 11; d_call: .; j_call: TRBJ1-1; cdr3_aa: ASSYASRVEAF
v_call: TRBV2; cdr3_length: 14; d_call: .; j_call: TRBJ2-1; cdr3_aa: ASTKNMRVNINEQF
v_call: TRBV19; cdr3_length: 13; d_call: .; j_call: TRBJ1-2; cdr3_aa: ASSVTGTHFYGYT
v_call: TRBV5-6; cdr3_length: 12; d_call: TRBD1; j_call: TRBJ2-7; cdr3_aa: ASSPGQGVYEQY
v_call: TRBV5-1; cdr3_length: 12; d_call: TRBD1; j_call: TRBJ2-7; cdr3_aa: ASCPGQGPYEQY
v_call: TRBV15; cdr3_length: 13; d_call: TRBD1; j_call: TRBJ1-1; cdr3_aa: ATSSNRDSNTEAF
v_call: TRBV10-3; cdr3_length: 12; d_call: .; j_call: TRBJ2-1; cdr3_aa: ATADAGTYYEQF
v_call: TRBV13; cdr3_length: 12; d_call: .; j_call: TRBJ2-7; cdr3_aa: ASSLQGNLREQY
v_call: TRBV23-1; cdr3_length: 15; d_call: TRBD1; j_call: TRBJ1-5; cdr3_aa: ASSGGFGTGGNQPQH
v_call: TRBV21-1; cdr3_length: 15; d_call: .; j_call: TRBJ1-3; cdr3_aa: ASSKGTTGEVRNTIY
v_call: TRBV18; cdr3_length: 12; d_call: TRBD2; j_call: TRBJ2-5; cdr3_aa: ASSPPRGLETQY
v_call: TRBV2; cdr3_length: 10; d_call: .; j_call: .; cdr3_aa: ASSELTYEQY
v_call: TRBV2; cdr3_length: 12; d_call: .; j_call: TRBJ2-5; cdr3_aa: ASSEVITEETQY
v_call: TRBV13; cdr3_length: 10; d_call: TRBD1; j_call: TRBJ2-7; cdr3_aa: ASSRTGAEQY
v_call: TRBV4-3; cdr3_length: 10; d_call: .; j_call: TRBJ2-7; cdr3_aa: ASSLSGSEQY
v_call: TRBV7-9; cdr3_length: 12; d_call: TRBD2; j_call: TRBJ2-5; cdr3_aa: ASSGGGVEETQY
v_call: TRBV6-5; cdr3_length: 14; d_call: .; j_call: TRBJ1-5; cdr3_aa: ASSYQKPPSNQPQH
v_call: TRBV11-2; cdr3_length: 13; d_call: .; j_call: .; cdr3_aa: ASSLFARALHEQY
v_call: TRBV6-1; cdr3_length: 11; d_call: .; j_call: TRBJ1-1; cdr3_aa: ASSDRDRKEAF
v_call: TRBV6-5; cdr3_length: 13; d_call: .; j_call: TRBJ1-1; cdr3_aa: ASSSRAGMNTEAF
v_call: TRBV14; cdr3_length: 13; d_call: .; j_call: TRBJ1-2; cdr3_aa: ASSQGQGRSYGYT
v_call: TRBV6-1; cdr3_length: 13; d_call: TRBD1; j_call: TRBJ1-1; cdr3_aa: ASRRKGGANTEAF
v_call: TRBV11-2; cdr3_length: 14; d_call: TRBD1; j_call: TRBJ1-2; cdr3_aa: ASSLQGAVANYGYT
v_call: TRBV5-1; cdr3_length: 14; d_call: TRBD1; j_call: TRBJ2-7; cdr3_aa: ASSKTGMPPSWEQY
v_call: TRBV19; cdr3_length: 13; d_call: TRBD1; j_call: TRBJ2-1; cdr3_aa: ASSPDRGSYNEQF
v_call: TRBV30; cdr3_length: 11; d_call: .; j_call: TRBJ1-1; cdr3_aa: AWSVGGETEAF
v_call: TRBV6-6; cdr3_length: 12; d_call: TRBD1; j_call: TRBJ1-2; cdr3_aa: ASSPKGASYGYT